Below are 3 T cell receptor beta chains sequenced from a single sample in a study of technical replicates of blood from several donors. Clones were read by immunoSEQ multiplex PCR, and TCRdb kept only the in-frame ones, dropping some. The data show 91,000 or so clones, roughly 94% seen once. Sequencing was done on a sample of T cells isolated from PBMCs. The origin of the receptors is a human donor in good health.

CDR3 sequence (DNA): TGTGCCAGCAGGGGGGCTAGCGGGGGCCACGAGCAGTACTTC. Translation gives CASRGASGGHEQYF. The V call is TRBV6-5, the J call TRBJ2-7, with 10 bases lining up with TRBD2. Germline trimming cut 6 bases from V and 5 bases from J; bases unmatched to any gene: 7. The germline V gene encodes CDR1 MNHEY and CDR2 SVGAGI. This CDR3 spans 14 amino acids.

The chain employs TRBV18 and TRBJ1-3; D might be TRBD1 (5 bases). The CDR3 sequence is 16 residues long. Germline loops: CDR1 KGHSH, CDR2 LQKENI. Trimming left V 2 bases short and J 0 bases short, with 11 bases between. The CDR3 here is CASSPVTVVSGNTIYF. CDR3 nucleotides: TGTGCCAGCTCACCAGTGACAGTGGTCTCTGGAAACACCATATATTTT.

In this sample, this clone turned up a few times. The chain has TRBV27 and TRBJ1-4; D unresolved. The CDR3 has 12 residues. Trimming pared 6 bases from V and 10 bases from J, leaving 12 bases between. Germline V CDR1 and CDR2: MNHEY, SMNVEV (reference sequence). The CDR3 DNA is TGTGCCAGCAGCTCCCTCGCGGGAAAACTGTTTTTT. This gives the protein CASSSLAGKLFF.